This entry lists 7 T cell receptor beta chains sequenced from one sample in a study of vaccination and CD4 T cells after COVID-19. The antigens of these receptors remain unknown. The Oncomine TCR Beta short-read assay was what sequenced the DNA obtained from cultured CD4+ T cells. MiXCR was run by TCRdb on the PCR reads, yielding one entry per CDR3 protein. The sample lists more than 9,000 distinct CDR3 sequences; roughly 59% were seen once. Treatment indicated: approximately 9-day PBMC culture with coronavirus spike peptide pools or control peptides (ViraFEST assay). Sequencing used CD4+ T cells from blood, cultured in vitro. The receptor set was obtained from a human donor who had recovered from COVID-19.

The chain is built from TRBV7-2 and TRBJ1-3; the D is unclear. CDR3 length: 14 amino acids. Germline CDR1 SGHTA, CDR2 FQGNSA. Trimming took off 6 bases at V and 4 bases at J, with 13 bases between the two ends. DNA for the CDR3: TGTGCCAGCAGATCAAACACTATAGGAAACACCATATATTTT. It translates to CASRSNTIGNTIYF.

This chain uses TRBV12-5 with TRBJ2-7; D may be TRBD1 or TRBD2 (5 bases each). CDR3 length: 13 residues. Trimming removed 1 base at V and 2 bases at J, with 6 bases between. Germline V lookup: CDR1 LGHNT, CDR2 FRNRAP. Written as DNA, the CDR3 is TGTGCTAGTGGTTTGGCGGGACCCTACGAGCAGTACTTC. Its translation is CASGLAGPYEQYF.

This clonotype rates as medium-sized. The gene calls are TRBV7-2 and TRBJ2-5; 8 positions agree with TRBD1. CDR3 length: 15 residues. Trimming cost V 5 bases and J 5 bases; bases outside gene matches: 10. The germline CDR1 and CDR2 sequences are SGHTA and FQGNSA. The CDR3 DNA is TGTGCCAGCAGCACACAGGGGGGAGTCGGGGAGACCCAGTACTTC. Protein sequence: CASSTQGGVGETQYF.

This clonotype has a handful of counts. J is TRBJ2-2 and V is TRBV15; D is uncertain. Per the germline V gene, CDR1 is LNHNV and CDR2 is YYDKDF (reference sequence). The CDR3 extends over 15 amino acids. Trimming removed 5 bases at V and 4 bases at J, with 14 bases between. Here the CDR3 DNA reads TGTGCCACCAGCTCCGACAAGGTCGGCACCGGGGAGCTGTTTTTT. Its translation is CATSSDKVGTGELFF.

The V call is TRBV2, the J call TRBJ1-2; 9 nucleotides match TRBD1. This CDR3 spans 13 amino acids. The trim removed 6 bases at V and 5 bases at J, leaving 4 bases unmatched. The germline CDR1 and CDR2 sequences are SNHLY and FYNNEI. CDR3 sequence: CASRQGARYGYTF. CDR3 coding DNA: TGTGCCAGCAGACAGGGGGCGCGGTATGGCTACACCTTC.

V and J are TRBV4-2 and TRBJ1-4; TRBD1 matches at 7 bases. V lost 2 bases, J lost 3 bases, and 12 bases stayed unmatched. The CDR3 covers 18 residues. From germline, CDR1 is LGHNA and CDR2 YNFKEQ. Here the CDR3 DNA reads TGTGCCAGCAGCCAAACCGGGACAGCCTTCGGGGCTAATGAAAAACTGTTTTTT. Translating gives CASSQTGTAFGANEKLFF.

The V gene is TRBV27, the J gene TRBJ2-4; possibly TRBD2 for D (5 bases). The V and J ends lost 5 bases and 7 bases respectively, with 21 bases between them. CDR1 MNHEY and CDR2 SMNVEV come from the germline V gene (reference sequence). The CDR3 sequence is 16 residues long. The CDR3, as DNA: TGTGCCAGCAGTCCCCACCGGACGGCGGGTGTGAACATTCAGTACTTC. Translated, it gives CASSPHRTAGVNIQYF.